One and the same sample provided the 5 T cell receptor beta chains below, sequenced in a study of metastatic and nonmetastatic thyroid tumors. Ahead of thyroid surgery, no patient had received treatment of any kind. TCRdb re-clonotyped the PCR reads through MiXCR. The sample lists around 23,000 clones, roughly 24% seen once, with 15% to 25% in the top ten. The material sequenced was blood. The receptors originated from a female donor with papillary thyroid cancer or a benign thyroid nodule (not recorded which). Some clones in this sample may be carry-over from other donors' samples.

This clone showed up many times. The chain joins TRBV5-6 to TRBJ1-1, with D possibly being TRBD1 (6 bases). Germline lookup yields CDR1 SGHDT and CDR2 YYEEEE. V lost 4 bases, J lost 5 bases, and 15 bases lay in between. CDR3 length: 14 residues. CDR3 bases: TGTGCCAGCAGCCTAACAGGGTTTGCTACTGAAGCTTTCTTT. Residues: CASSLTGFATEAFF.

The V and J genes are TRBV27 and TRBJ1-6; D unresolved. Trimming pared 0 bases from V and 10 bases from J, leaving 10 bases between. Germline-derived CDR1 and CDR2 are MNHEY and SMNVEV (reference sequence). This CDR3 spans 14 amino acids. The CDR3 region has the DNA TGTGCCAGCAGTTTATCCTTAGCCGGGTCACCCCTCCACTTT. This translates into CASSLSLAGSPLHF.

As regards this clone: A much more abundant neighbour one base away suggests this may be a read error. This specimen includes other DNA sequences encoding the same CDR3. This rearrangement joins TRBV9 to TRBJ2-1; possibly TRBD2 for D (5 bases). V dropped 3 bases and J dropped 2 bases, with 18 bases sitting between them. The germline CDR1 and CDR2 sequences are SGDLS and YYNGEE. The CDR3 is made up of 17 amino acids. CDR3 region: CASSAQAGSHPYNEQFF. For the CDR3, the DNA is TGTGCCAGCAGCGCTCAGGCGGGTTCCCACCCCTACAATGAGCAGTTCTTC.

As regards this clone: The CDR3 ends on some other residue instead of the conserved phenylalanine or tryptophan, so this is likely a read error. V and J are TRBV2 and TRBJ2-1; unclear D gene. The germline V and J ends were trimmed by 6 bases and 9 bases, with 9 bases remaining between them. The CDR3 has 11 amino acids. Germline values: CDR1 SNHLY, CDR2 FYNNEI. The DNA of the CDR3 is TGTGCCAGCAGAGAACTTTTTGAGCAGTTCTGC. Protein: CASRELFEQFC.

The table lists this clone with a count of one. The rearrangement links TRBV11-2 to TRBJ2-3, with 12 bases fitting TRBD2. Germline CDR1 and CDR2: SGHAT and FQNNGV. The CDR3 spans 16 residues. V gave up 6 bases and J gave up 3 bases; unmatched junction bases: 7. The CDR3 spells CASSDGLAGRTDTQYF. CDR3 bases: TGTGCCAGCAGTGACGGACTAGCGGGAAGAACAGATACGCAGTATTTT.